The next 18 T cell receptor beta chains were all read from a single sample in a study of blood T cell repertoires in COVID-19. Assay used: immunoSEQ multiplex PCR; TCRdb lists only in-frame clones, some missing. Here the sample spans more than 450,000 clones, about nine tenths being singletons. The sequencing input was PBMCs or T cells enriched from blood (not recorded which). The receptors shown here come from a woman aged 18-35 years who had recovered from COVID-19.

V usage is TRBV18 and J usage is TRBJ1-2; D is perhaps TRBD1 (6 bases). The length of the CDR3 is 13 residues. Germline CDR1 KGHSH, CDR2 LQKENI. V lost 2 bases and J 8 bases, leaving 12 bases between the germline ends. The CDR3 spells CASSPGEGDGYTF. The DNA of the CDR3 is TGTGCCAGCTCACCAGGAGAGGGGGACGGCTACACCTTC.

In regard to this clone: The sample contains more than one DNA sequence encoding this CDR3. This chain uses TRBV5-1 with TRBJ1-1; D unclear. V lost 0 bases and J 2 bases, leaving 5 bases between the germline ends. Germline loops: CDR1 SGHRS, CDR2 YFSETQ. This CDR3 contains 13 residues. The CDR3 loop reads CASSLGVNTEAFF. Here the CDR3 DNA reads TGCGCCAGCAGCTTGGGCGTTAACACTGAAGCTTTCTTT.

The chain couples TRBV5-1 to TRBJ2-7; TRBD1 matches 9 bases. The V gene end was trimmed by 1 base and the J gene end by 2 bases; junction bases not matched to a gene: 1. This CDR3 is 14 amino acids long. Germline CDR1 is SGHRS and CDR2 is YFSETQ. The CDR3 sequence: CASSLRTGAYEQYF. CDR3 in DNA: TGCGCCAGCAGCTTGCGGACAGGGGCCTACGAGCAGTACTTC.

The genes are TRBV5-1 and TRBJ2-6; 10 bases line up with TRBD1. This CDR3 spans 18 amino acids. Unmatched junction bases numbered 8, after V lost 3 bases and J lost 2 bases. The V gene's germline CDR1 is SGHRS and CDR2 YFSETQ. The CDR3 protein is CASSSTGTGEPGANVLTF. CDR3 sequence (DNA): TGCGCCAGCAGCTCGACCGGGACAGGGGAACCTGGGGCCAACGTCCTGACTTTC.

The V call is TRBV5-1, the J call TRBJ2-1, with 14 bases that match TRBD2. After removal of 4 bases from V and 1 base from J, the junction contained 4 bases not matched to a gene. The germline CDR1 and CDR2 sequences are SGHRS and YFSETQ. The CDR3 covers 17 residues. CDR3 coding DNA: TGCGCCAGCAGCCCCTGGACTAGCGGGGGGTCCTACAATGAGCAGTTCTTC. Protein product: CASSPWTSGGSYNEQFF.

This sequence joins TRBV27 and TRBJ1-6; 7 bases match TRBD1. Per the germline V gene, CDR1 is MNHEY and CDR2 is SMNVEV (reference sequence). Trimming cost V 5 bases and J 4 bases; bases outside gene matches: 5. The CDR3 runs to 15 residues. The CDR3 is CASSDPGQYNSPLHF. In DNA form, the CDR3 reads TGTGCCAGCAGTGACCCGGGACAGTATAATTCACCCCTCCACTTT.

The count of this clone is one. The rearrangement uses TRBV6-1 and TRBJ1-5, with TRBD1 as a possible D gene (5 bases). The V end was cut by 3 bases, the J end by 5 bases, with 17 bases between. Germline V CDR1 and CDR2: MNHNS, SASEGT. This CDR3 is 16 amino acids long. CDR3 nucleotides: TGTGCCAGCAGTGATGCGGGGGACCGGGAGGATCAGCCCCAGCATTTT. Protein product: CASSDAGDREDQPQHF.

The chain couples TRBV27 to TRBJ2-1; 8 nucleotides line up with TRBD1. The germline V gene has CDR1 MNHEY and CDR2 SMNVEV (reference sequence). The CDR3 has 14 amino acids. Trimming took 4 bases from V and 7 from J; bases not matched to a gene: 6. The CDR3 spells CASSSGGRGNEQFF. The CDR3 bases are TGTGCCAGCAGTTCAGGGGGCCGGGGGAATGAGCAGTTCTTC.

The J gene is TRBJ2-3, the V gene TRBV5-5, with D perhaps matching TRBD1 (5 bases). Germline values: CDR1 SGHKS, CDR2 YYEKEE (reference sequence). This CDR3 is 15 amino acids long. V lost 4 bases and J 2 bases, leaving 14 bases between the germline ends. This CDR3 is CASSRTRPNTDTQYF. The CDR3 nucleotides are TGTGCCAGCAGCAGGACAAGACCGAACACAGATACGCAGTATTTT. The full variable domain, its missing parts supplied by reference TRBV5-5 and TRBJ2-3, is DAGVTQSPTHLIKTRGQQVTLRCSPISGHKSVSWYQQVLGQGPQFIFQYYEKEERGRGNFPDRFSARQFPNYSSELNVNALLLGDSALYLCASSRTRPNTDTQYFGPGTRLTVL.

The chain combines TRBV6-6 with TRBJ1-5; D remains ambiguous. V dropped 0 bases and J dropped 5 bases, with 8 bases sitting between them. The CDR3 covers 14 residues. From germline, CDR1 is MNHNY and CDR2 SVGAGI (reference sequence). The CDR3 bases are TGTGCCAGCAGTTACTCTGCGGAAGATCAGCCCCAGCATTTT. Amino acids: CASSYSAEDQPQHF.

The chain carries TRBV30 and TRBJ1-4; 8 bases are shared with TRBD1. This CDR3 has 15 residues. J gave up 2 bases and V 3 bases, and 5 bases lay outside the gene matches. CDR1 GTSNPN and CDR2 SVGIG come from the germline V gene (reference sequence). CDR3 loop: CAWRDREGTNEKLFF. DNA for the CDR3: TGTGCCTGGAGGGACAGGGAGGGGACTAATGAAAAACTGTTTTTT.

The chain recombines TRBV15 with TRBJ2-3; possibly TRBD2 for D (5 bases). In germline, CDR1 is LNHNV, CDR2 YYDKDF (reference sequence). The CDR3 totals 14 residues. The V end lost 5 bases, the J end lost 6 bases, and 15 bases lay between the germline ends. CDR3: CATSFQRSGDTQYF. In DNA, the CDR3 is TGTGCCACCAGCTTCCAGAGGTCGGGGGATACGCAGTATTTT.

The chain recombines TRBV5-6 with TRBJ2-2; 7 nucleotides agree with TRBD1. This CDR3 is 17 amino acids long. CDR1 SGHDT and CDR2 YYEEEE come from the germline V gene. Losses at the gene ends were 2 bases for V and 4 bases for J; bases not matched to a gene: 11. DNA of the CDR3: TGTGCCAGCAGCTTCAGTATACAGGGGTTTGGCACCGGGGAGCTGTTTTTT. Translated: CASSFSIQGFGTGELFF.

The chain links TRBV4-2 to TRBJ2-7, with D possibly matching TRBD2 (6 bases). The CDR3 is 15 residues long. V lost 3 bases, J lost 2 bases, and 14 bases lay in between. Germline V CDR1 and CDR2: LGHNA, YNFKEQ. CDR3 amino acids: CASSQERALTYEQYF. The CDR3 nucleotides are TGTGCCAGCAGCCAGGAGCGGGCCTTAACCTACGAGCAGTACTTC.

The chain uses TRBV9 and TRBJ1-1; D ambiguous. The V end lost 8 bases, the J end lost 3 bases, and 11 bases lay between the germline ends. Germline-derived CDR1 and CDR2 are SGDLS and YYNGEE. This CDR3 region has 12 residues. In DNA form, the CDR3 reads TGTGCCAGTAGCAGATCGGACACTGAAGCTTTCTTT. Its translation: CASSRSDTEAFF.

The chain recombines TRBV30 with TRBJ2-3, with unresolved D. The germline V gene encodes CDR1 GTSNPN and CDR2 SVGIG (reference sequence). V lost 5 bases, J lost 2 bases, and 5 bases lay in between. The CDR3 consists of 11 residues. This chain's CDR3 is CAWSNTDTQYF. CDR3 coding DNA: TGTGCCTGGTCAAACACAGATACGCAGTATTTT.

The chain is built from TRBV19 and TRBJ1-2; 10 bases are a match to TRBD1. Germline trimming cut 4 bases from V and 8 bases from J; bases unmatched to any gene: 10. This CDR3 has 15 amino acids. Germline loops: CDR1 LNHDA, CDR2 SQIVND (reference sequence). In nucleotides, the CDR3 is TGTGCCAGTAGTACCTTGGGACAGGGGATCGACGGCTACACCTTC. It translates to CASSTLGQGIDGYTF.

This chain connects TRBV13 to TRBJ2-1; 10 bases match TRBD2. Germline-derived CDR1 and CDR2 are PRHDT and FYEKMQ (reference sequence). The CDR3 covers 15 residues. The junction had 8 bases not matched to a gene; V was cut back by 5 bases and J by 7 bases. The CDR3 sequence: CASSPLAGASNEQFF. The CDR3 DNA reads TGTGCCAGCAGCCCTCTAGCGGGGGCTTCTAATGAGCAGTTCTTC.